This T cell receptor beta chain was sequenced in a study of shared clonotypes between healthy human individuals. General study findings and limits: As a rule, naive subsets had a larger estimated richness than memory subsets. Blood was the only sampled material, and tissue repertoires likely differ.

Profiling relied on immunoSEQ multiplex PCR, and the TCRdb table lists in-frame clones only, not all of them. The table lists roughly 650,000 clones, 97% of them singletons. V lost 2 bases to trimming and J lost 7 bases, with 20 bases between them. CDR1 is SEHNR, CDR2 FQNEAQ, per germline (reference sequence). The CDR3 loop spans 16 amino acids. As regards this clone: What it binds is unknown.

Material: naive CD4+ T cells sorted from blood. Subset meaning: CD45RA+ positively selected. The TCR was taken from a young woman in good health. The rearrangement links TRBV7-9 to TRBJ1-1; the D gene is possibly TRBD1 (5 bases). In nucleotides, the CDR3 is TGTGCCAGCAGCTTAAGGGGAACGAGGGCCTTGGTTGAAGCTTTCTTT. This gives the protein CASSLRGTRALVEAFF.